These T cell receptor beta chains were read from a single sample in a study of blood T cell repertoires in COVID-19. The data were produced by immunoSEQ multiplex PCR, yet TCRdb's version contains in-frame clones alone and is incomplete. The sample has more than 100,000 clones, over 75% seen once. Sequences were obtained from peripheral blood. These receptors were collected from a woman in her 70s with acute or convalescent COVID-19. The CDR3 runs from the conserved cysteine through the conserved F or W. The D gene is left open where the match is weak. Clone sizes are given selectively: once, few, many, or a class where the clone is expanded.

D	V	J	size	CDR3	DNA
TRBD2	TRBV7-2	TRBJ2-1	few	CASSQSGGGYNEQFF	TGTGCCAGCAGCCAATCGGGGGGGGGATACAATGAGCAGTTCTTC
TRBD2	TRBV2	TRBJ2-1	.	CASSLLAGDPNEQFF	TGTGCCAGCAGTCTACTAGCGGGGGACCCCAATGAGCAGTTCTTC
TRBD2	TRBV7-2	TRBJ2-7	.	CASSLGLAGGWEQYF	TGTGCCAGCAGCTTAGGGCTAGCGGGGGGTTGGGAGCAGTACTTC
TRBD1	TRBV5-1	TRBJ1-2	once	CASSLTGDYGYTF	TGCGCCAGCAGCTTGACAGGGGACTATGGCTACACCTTC
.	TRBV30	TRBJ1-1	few	CAWKTSGTPEAFF	TGTGCCTGGAAAACTTCAGGAACCCCTGAAGCTTTCTTT
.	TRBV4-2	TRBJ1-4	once	CASSQDVARLEKLFF	TGTGCCAGCAGCCAAGATGTGGCCAGGCTTGAAAAACTGTTTTTT
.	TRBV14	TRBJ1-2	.	CASSPPGRGYTF	TGTGCCAGCAGCCCACCCGGTCGCGGCTACACCTTC
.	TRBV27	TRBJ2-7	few	CASARQPAYEQYF	TGTGCCAGCGCAAGACAGCCTGCCTACGAGCAGTACTTC
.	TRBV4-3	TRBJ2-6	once	CASSQDLKRTLAGANVLTF	TGCGCCAGCAGCCAAGATCTAAAGCGGACCTTGGCTGGGGCCAACGTCCTGACTTTC
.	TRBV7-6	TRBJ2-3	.	CASSLVSGVTDTQYF	TGTGCCAGCAGCTTAGTTTCGGGGGTAACAGATACGCAGTATTTT
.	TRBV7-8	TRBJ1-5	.	CASSRDRLGNQPQHF	TGTGCCAGCAGTCGTGACAGGTTGGGCAATCAGCCCCAGCATTTT
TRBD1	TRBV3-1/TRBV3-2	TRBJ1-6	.	CASSQQGGGSPLHF	TGTGCCAGCAGCCAACAGGGGGGAGGCTCACCCCTCCACTTT
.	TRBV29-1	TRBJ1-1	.	CSVEGGSRGTEAFF	TGCAGCGTTGAAGGGGGCAGCAGGGGTACTGAAGCTTTCTTT
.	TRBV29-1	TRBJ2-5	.	CSLKDSDQETQYF	TGCAGCCTGAAAGATTCAGACCAAGAGACCCAGTACTTC
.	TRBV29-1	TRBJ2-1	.	CSVARANEQFF	TGCAGCGTTGCCAGGGCAAATGAGCAGTTCTTC
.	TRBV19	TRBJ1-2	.	CASSGQGPRGYTF	TGTGCCAGTAGCGGACAAGGCCCCAGGGGCTACACCTTC
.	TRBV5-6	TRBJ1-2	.	CASRNWGQLYGYTF	TGTGCCAGCAGGAATTGGGGGCAGCTTTATGGCTACACCTTC
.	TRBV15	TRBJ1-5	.	CATSRDTSTHQPQHF	TGTGCCACCAGCAGAGATACTAGTACCCATCAGCCCCAGCATTTT
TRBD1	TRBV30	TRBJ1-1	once	CAWSRPGQQNTEAFF	TGTGCCTGGAGTAGGCCGGGACAGCAGAACACTGAAGCTTTCTTT
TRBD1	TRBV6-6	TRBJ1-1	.	CASSYPSDRSDTEAFF	TGTGCCAGCAGTTACCCATCGGACAGGAGTGACACTGAAGCTTTCTTT
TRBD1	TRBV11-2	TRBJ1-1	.	CASSTRTGGEAFF	TGTGCCAGCAGCACCCGGACAGGGGGCGAAGCTTTCTTT
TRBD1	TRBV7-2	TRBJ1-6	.	CASSLVKFGQGGSPLHF	TGTGCCAGCAGCTTAGTTAAGTTTGGACAGGGCGGCTCACCCCTCCACTTT